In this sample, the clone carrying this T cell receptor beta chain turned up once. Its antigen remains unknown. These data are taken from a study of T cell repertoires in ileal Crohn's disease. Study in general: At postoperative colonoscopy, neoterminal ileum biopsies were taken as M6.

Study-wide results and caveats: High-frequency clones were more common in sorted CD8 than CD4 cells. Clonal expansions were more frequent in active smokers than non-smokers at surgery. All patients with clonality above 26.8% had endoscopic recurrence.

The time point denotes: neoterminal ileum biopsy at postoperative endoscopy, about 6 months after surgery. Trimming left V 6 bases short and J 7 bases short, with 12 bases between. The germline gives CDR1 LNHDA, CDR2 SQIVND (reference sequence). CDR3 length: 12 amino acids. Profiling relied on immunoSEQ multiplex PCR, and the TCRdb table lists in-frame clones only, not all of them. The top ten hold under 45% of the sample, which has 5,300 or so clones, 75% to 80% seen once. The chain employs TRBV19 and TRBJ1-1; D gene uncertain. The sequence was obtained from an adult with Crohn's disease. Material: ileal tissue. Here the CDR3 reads CASSPTWDEAFF. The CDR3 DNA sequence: TGTGCCAGTAGCCCCACCTGGGATGAAGCTTTCTTT. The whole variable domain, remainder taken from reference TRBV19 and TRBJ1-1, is DGGITQSPKYLFRKEGQNVTLSCEQNLNHDAMYWYRQDPGQGLRLIYYSQIVNDFQKGDIAEGYSVSREKKESFPLTVTSAQKNPTAFYLCASSPTWDEAFFGQGTRLTVV.